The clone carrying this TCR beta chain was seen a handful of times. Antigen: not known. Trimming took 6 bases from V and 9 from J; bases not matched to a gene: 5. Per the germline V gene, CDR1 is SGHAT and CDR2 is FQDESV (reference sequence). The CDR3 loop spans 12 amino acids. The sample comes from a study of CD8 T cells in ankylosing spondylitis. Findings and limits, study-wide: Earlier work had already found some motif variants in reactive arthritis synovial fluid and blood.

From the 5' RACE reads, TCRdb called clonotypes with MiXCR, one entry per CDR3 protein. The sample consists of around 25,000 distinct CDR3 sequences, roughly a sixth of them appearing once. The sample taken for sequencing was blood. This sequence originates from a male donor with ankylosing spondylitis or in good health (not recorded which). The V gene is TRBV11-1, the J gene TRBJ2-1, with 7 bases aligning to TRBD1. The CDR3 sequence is CASRLPGGEQFF. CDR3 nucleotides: TGTGCCAGCAGGCTTCCAGGGGGTGAGCAGTTCTTC.